This T cell receptor (beta chain) was sequenced for a study of cytomegalovirus exposure and HLA in healthy donors. CDR1 and CDR2 from the germline V gene are MNHNS and SASEGT. The CDR3 loop spans 13 amino acids. The PCR used 60 Vbeta and 13 Jbeta primers. Assay used: immunoSEQ multiplex PCR; TCRdb lists only in-frame clones, some missing. Of over 200,000 clones listed, around 76% are singletons. The clonotype originates from a middle-aged man in good health and CMV-seropositive. The chain links TRBV6-1 to TRBJ2-5, with D possibly TRBD1 on 6 matching bases. The DNA end is a closer match to TRBJ2-7, so the J assignment may be wrong. Sequencing input: PBMCs. CDR3 DNA sequence: TGTGCCAGCACCGGACAGCCTTCCTACGAGCAGTACTTC. It translates to CASTGQPSYEQYF.